The 16 T cell receptor beta chains given below trace back to one sample, sequenced in a study of beta chain features in type 1 diabetes. All of the isolated RNA was reverse transcribed, so expressed TCRB transcripts were sequenced. Repertoires were generated with immunoSEQ multiplex PCR, while TCRdb's copy carries only in-frame clones and drops some. There are 900,000 or so clones in the sample; 17% occur only once, and 0.023% lies in the top ten. The source material was naive CD4+ T cells from blood. The receptors originated from a woman under 30 in good health.

The rearrangement joins TRBV6-5 to TRBJ2-1; the D gene is possibly TRBD2 (5 bases). Germline lookup yields CDR1 MNHEY and CDR2 SVGAGI. The CDR3 extends over 15 amino acids. V gave up 2 bases and J gave up 0 bases, with 8 bases separating them. The DNA of the CDR3 is TGTGCCAGCAGTTACGAGCGGCCCTCCTACAATGAGCAGTTCTTC. Translated: CASSYERPSYNEQFF.

The gene calls are TRBV10-3 and TRBJ1-2, with TRBD1 identical over 9 bases. Germline CDR1 and CDR2: ENHRY and SYGVKD. There are 12 residues in the CDR3. V shed 4 bases, J shed 8 bases, and the junction held 2 bases outside the gene matches. The CDR3 loop reads CAISGDRVGYTF. CDR3 in DNA: TGTGCCATCAGTGGGGACAGGGTAGGCTACACCTTC.

This clone was observed a few times. The gene calls are TRBV7-2 and TRBJ2-7, with 13 bases aligning to TRBD2. With V trimmed by 5 bases and J by 6 bases, 7 bases remained unmatched. The CDR3 has 15 residues. CDR1 is SGHTA, CDR2 FQGNSA, per germline. This CDR3 reads CASSTRLAGGSEQYF. CDR3 nucleotide sequence: TGTGCCAGCAGCACCCGACTAGCGGGAGGATCCGAGCAGTACTTC.

This clone was seen a single time. This chain connects TRBV7-8 to TRBJ2-2; D perhaps matches TRBD1 (5 bases). Trimming stripped 0 bases from V and 5 bases from J, with 10 bases between. The CDR3 totals 15 residues. The germline V gene encodes CDR1 SGHVS and CDR2 FQNEAQ. The CDR3 DNA reads as TGTGCCAGCAGCTTAGCTCTCAGGGCGACCGGGGAGCTGTTTTTT. Its protein product is CASSLALRATGELFF.

The V and J genes are TRBV6-5 and TRBJ1-4, with unresolved D. The germline gives CDR1 MNHEY, CDR2 SVGAGI. The CDR3 is made up of 14 amino acids. With 7 bases removed from V and 8 bases from J, the gap between germline ends came to 17 bases. In DNA form, the CDR3 reads TGTGCCAGCACTCGGACGGTAGCTAGCGAAAAACTGTTTTTT. This sequence encodes CASTRTVASEKLFF.

J is TRBJ2-1 and V is TRBV7-2; D is unresolved. The CDR3 loop spans 15 amino acids. From germline, CDR1 is SGHTA and CDR2 FQGNSA. V was clipped by 1 base and J by 1 base, with 8 bases between them. The CDR3 reads CASSLGLVSYNEQFF. CDR3 in DNA: TGTGCCAGCAGCTTAGGGCTAGTGTCCTACAATGAGCAGTTCTTC.

The rearrangement links TRBV11-1 to TRBJ1-1; D might be TRBD1 (5 bases). Looked up from germline, CDR1 is SGHAT and CDR2 is FQDESV (reference sequence). The CDR3 has 15 residues. V lost 3 bases and J lost 1, with 12 bases in between. The CDR3 nucleotides are TGTGCCAGCAGCTTGTCTTCTCAGGGGAACACTGAAGCTTTCTTT. Amino acid sequence: CASSLSSQGNTEAFF.

This clone was seen more than once but under ten times. The chain couples TRBV5-5 to TRBJ2-3; D uncertain. Germline V lookup: CDR1 SGHKS, CDR2 YYEKEE (reference sequence). This CDR3 spans 14 amino acids. The V and J ends lost 3 bases and 0 bases respectively, with 8 bases between them. CDR3 sequence reads: CASSSMPSTDTQYF. CDR3 sequence (DNA): TGTGCCAGCAGCTCGATGCCCAGCACAGATACGCAGTATTTT.

This clone was picked up one time. This sequence joins TRBV6-5 and TRBJ2-5, with D possibly matching TRBD1 (5 bases). Trimming left V 5 bases short and J 7 bases short, with 14 bases between. This CDR3 region has 13 residues. CDR1 is MNHEY and CDR2 is SVGAGI in the germline V gene. CDR3 nucleotides: TGTGCCAGCAGTCTAGGGATAGGGGTGACCCAGTACTTC. Its translation: CASSLGIGVTQYF.

As DNA, the CDR3 is TGCGCCAGCAGCCAGGTTGGACAGGGGTTGAATCAGCCCCAGCATTTT. This encodes CASSQVGQGLNQPQHF. The rearrangement uses TRBV4-1 and TRBJ1-5, with 9 bases aligning to TRBD1. Looked up from germline, CDR1 is MGHRA and CDR2 is YSYEKL. The CDR3 has 16 amino acids. V was clipped by 3 bases and J by 4 bases; unmatched bases: 7.

The chain employs TRBV10-3 and TRBJ2-5; the D gene could be TRBD1 or TRBD2 (5 bases each). V was cut by 5 bases and J by 2 bases, with 9 bases left in between. Per the germline V gene, CDR1 is ENHRY and CDR2 is SYGVKD. The CDR3 spans 13 residues. The CDR3 region is CAISTGPQETQYF. As DNA, the CDR3 is TGTGCCATCAGTACGGGACCACAAGAGACCCAGTACTTC.

This clone was seen a few times. The chain links TRBV2 to TRBJ2-1; possibly TRBD2 for D (6 bases). Trimming cost V 4 bases and J 4 bases, with 17 bases left between them. Germline V CDR1 and CDR2: SNHLY, FYNNEI. CDR3 size: 16 residues. The CDR3 DNA follows: TGTGCCAGCAGTGTTGGAAGGCGGGATGGTTACAATGAGCAGTTCTTC. This codes for CASSVGRRDGYNEQFF.

The chain couples TRBV19 to TRBJ2-6; 10 positions agree with TRBD1. Germline CDR1 and CDR2: LNHDA and SQIVND (reference sequence). V dropped 5 bases and J dropped 3; count of bases not matched to a gene: 10. The CDR3 covers 18 residues. The CDR3 is CASSSSGTGAFGANVLTF. Written as DNA, the CDR3 is TGTGCCAGTAGTTCCTCCGGGACAGGGGCTTTTGGGGCCAACGTCCTGACTTTC.

J is TRBJ2-3 and V is TRBV5-1; D unclear. Germline V gives CDR1 SGHRS, CDR2 YFSETQ. The CDR3 totals 13 residues. V was shortened by 5 bases and J by 1 base, with 8 bases between the two germline ends. The CDR3: CASRLRGTDTQYF. CDR3 DNA sequence: TGCGCCAGCAGACTCCGGGGCACAGATACGCAGTATTTT.

V gene TRBV14 combines with J gene TRBJ1-1; no reliable D call. This CDR3 contains 14 residues. V lost 6 bases to trimming and J lost 4 bases, with 15 bases between them. Germline CDR1 reads SGHDN; CDR2 reads FVKESK. CDR3 DNA sequence: TGTGCCAGCAGGCCCCATGGTCGGGGCACTGAAGCTTTCTTT. This sequence encodes CASRPHGRGTEAFF.

A few counts support this clone. Different DNA sequences within this sample yield the same CDR3. This chain connects TRBV6-6 to TRBJ1-1; 8 bases align to TRBD1. The trim removed 2 bases at V and 5 bases at J, leaving 4 bases unmatched. The V gene's germline CDR1 is MNHNY and CDR2 SVGAGI (reference sequence). This CDR3 has 14 residues. CDR3 sequence (DNA): TGTGCCAGCAGTTACGGACAGGGCGGGACTGAAGCTTTCTTT. Its protein product is CASSYGQGGTEAFF.